This T cell receptor (beta chain) was retrieved from a study of T-cell reconstitution after alpha-beta-depleted transplantation in children. Unique molecular identifiers were built into the TCRbeta library. TCRdb recomputed calls from the PCR reads with MiXCR, one row per CDR3 protein. The table lists some 490,000 distinct CDR3 sequences, approximately 12% of them singletons, with over 5.5% in the top ten. V was cut by 0 bases and J by 6 bases, with 12 bases left in between. The CDR3 extends over 14 amino acids. CDR1 LGHNA and CDR2 YNFKEQ come from the germline V gene. The J gene is TRBJ2-7, the V gene TRBV4-2; D is possibly TRBD2 (5 bases). The source of this sequence is a human donor who donated a stem cell graft to a child with combined immunodeficiency. The sequencing used PBMCs from the stem cell graft donor, collected from the stem cell graft. CDR3 in amino acids: CASSQDRRISEQYF. DNA of the CDR3: TGTGCCAGCAGCCAAGATAGGAGGATTAGCGAGCAGTACTTC.